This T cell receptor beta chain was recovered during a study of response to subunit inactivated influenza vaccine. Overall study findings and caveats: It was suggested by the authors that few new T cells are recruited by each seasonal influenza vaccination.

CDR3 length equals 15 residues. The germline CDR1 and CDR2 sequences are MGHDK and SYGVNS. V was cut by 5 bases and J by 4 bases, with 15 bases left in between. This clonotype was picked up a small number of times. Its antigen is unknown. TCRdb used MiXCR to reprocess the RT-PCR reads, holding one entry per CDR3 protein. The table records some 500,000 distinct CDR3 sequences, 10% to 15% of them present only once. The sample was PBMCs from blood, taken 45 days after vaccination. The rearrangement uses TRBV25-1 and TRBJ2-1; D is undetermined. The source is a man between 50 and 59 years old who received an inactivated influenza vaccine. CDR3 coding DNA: TGTGCCAGCAGTAAGGGTCGGACGGCTTACAATGAGCAGTTCTTC. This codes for CASSKGRTAYNEQFF. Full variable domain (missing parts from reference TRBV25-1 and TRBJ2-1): EADIYQTPRYLVIGTGKKITLECSQTMGHDKMYWYQQDPGMELHLIHYSYGVNSTEKGDLSSESTVSRIRTEHFPLTLESARPSHTSQYLCASSKGRTAYNEQFFGPGTRLTVL.